The rows below give T cell receptor beta chains drawn from one sample of a study of beta chain features in type 1 diabetes. Produced via immunoSEQ multiplex PCR; TCRdb's table is partial and in-frame only. The sample consists of some 120,000 clones, roughly 17% of them appearing once. Sequencing was carried out using central memory CD4+ T cells from blood. These receptors all stem from a man between 18 and 29 years old with type 1 diabetes. The CDR3 runs from the conserved cysteine through the conserved F or W. A D gene is named only where the DNA matches it firmly. Clone sizes are given selectively: once, few, many, or a class where the clone is expanded.

TRBV18,few,.,TRBJ2-7,TGTGCCAGCTCACCAGGGCGGTACGAGCAGTACTTC,CASSPGRYEQYF
TRBV9,few,.,TRBJ1-3,TGTGCCAGCAGCGTAGCTCCGGGCCCTGGAAACACCATATATTTT,CASSVAPGPGNTIYF
TRBV6-5,.,TRBD1,TRBJ1-2,TGTGCCAGCAGACTCGGACAGGGCGGTGGCTACACCTTC,CASRLGQGGGYTF
TRBV28,once,.,TRBJ2-1,TGTGCCAGCAGCACCGACACGTACAATGAGCAGTTCTTC,CASSTDTYNEQFF
TRBV23-1,many,.,TRBJ1-6,TGCGCCAGCAGTCACCCCTTAACTCTCCACTTT,CASSHPLTLHF
TRBV30,.,TRBD1,TRBJ2-5,TGTGCCTGGAGTACAGGACAGGGCTACCAAGAGACCCAGTACTTC,CAWSTGQGYQETQYF
TRBV4-3,few,TRBD1,TRBJ2-7,TGCGCCAGCAGCCAGTACGGACAGGGTGGCCACGAGCAGTACTTC,CASSQYGQGGHEQYF
TRBV18,few,.,TRBJ2-1,TGTGCCAGCTCACCAGCGCAGACGGATGAGCAGTTCTTC,CASSPAQTDEQFF
TRBV2,many,.,TRBJ2-4,TGTGCCAGCAGTGGGGCCTACATTCAGTACTTC,CASSGAYIQYF
TRBV29-1,.,.,TRBJ2-5,TGCAGCGTTGACTTCCGAGAGACCCAGTACTTC,CSVDFRETQYF
TRBV10-3,.,TRBD2,TRBJ2-3,TGTGCCATCAGTGCCTCGACTAGCGGGCCAAGCACAGATACGCAGTATTTT,CAISASTSGPSTDTQYF
TRBV15,.,TRBD1,TRBJ2-7,TGTGCCACCAGCAGAGAGACAGGGGTTACCTACGAGCAGTACTTC,CATSRETGVTYEQYF
TRBV7-8,few,.,TRBJ2-3,TGTGCCAGCAGCTTATCCCGGGTGACATTTTACGCGCAGTATTTT,CASSLSRVTFYAQYF
TRBV2,.,.,TRBJ2-5,TGTGCCAGCAGTGAAGGGAGAGAGACCCAGTACTTC,CASSEGRETQYF
TRBV21-1,few,.,TRBJ2-7,TGTGCCAGCAGCAATGAATCGGGACAGCCCTACGAGCAGTACTTC,CASSNESGQPYEQYF